The 24 T cell receptor beta chains listed next were all sequenced from one sample in a study of blood T cell repertoires in COVID-19. TCRdb's copy holds only in-frame clones and misses some; the assay was immunoSEQ multiplex PCR. The profile shows fewer than 300,000 clones, approximately 91% of them singletons. The sequenced sample consisted of PBMCs or T cells enriched from blood (not recorded which). These receptor sequences come from a woman in her thirties or forties with acute COVID-19.

Here the CDR3 reads CASSFPGQGVGYTF. The CDR3 DNA reads TGTGCCAGCAGCTTTCCAGGACAGGGGGTTGGCTACACCTTC. The chain recombines TRBV7-9 with TRBJ1-2; 10 nucleotides align to TRBD1. CDR1 is SEHNR and CDR2 is FQNEAQ in the germline V gene (reference sequence). This CDR3 is built from 14 residues. V dropped 3 bases and J dropped 7; count of bases not matched to a gene: 5.

V is TRBV19 and J is TRBJ1-2, with 7 nucleotides matching TRBD1. The V gene's germline CDR1 is LNHDA and CDR2 SQIVND (reference sequence). V lost 7 bases and J lost 4; bases outside the gene matches: 9. There are 14 residues in the CDR3. CDR3 residues: CASTGKDRFYGYTF. For the CDR3, the DNA is TGTGCCAGTACCGGAAAGGACAGGTTCTATGGCTACACCTTC. Looking up the rest from reference TRBV19 and TRBJ1-2 gives the full variable domain: DGGITQSPKYLFRKEGQNVTLSCEQNLNHDAMYWYRQDPGQGLRLIYYSQIVNDFQKGDIAEGYSVSREKKESFPLTVTSAQKNPTAFYLCASTGKDRFYGYTFGSGTRLTVV.

The V call is TRBV5-1, the J call TRBJ1-4; the D gene is possibly TRBD1 (5 bases). Trimming cost V 0 bases and J 0 bases, with 9 bases left between them. Germline CDR1 reads SGHRS; CDR2 reads YFSETQ. The CDR3 has 16 amino acids. The CDR3 sequence is CASSLGNRPTNEKLFF. The CDR3 DNA sequence: TGCGCCAGCAGCTTGGGGAACAGGCCAACTAATGAAAAACTGTTTTTT.

This clone was seen more than once but under ten times. This chain uses TRBV18 with TRBJ2-1, with D possibly matching TRBD2 (5 bases). Germline V gene sequence: CDR1 KGHSH, CDR2 LQKENI. CDR3 length: 18 amino acids. The V and J ends lost 3 bases and 0 bases respectively, with 18 bases between them. The CDR3 coding sequence is TGTGCCAGCTCACCTGCCGGCCTAGCCTTAAGCTCCTACAATGAGCAGTTCTTC. Its protein product is CASSPAGLALSSYNEQFF.

This clone was seen a single time. V gene TRBV12-3 or TRBV12-4 combines with J gene TRBJ1-5; the D is unclear. The CDR3 sequence is 13 residues long. V lost 3 bases and J 4 bases, leaving 7 bases between the germline ends. The CDR3 loop is CASSLQVNQPQHF. DNA of the CDR3: TGTGCCAGCAGTTTGCAGGTTAATCAGCCCCAGCATTTT.

This clone was recorded only once. The chain uses TRBV27 and TRBJ2-1, with TRBD1 matching over 8 bases. CDR3 length: 14 residues. Germline V CDR1 and CDR2: MNHEY, SMNVEV (reference sequence). With 2 bases clipped from V and 4 bases from J, the junction kept 1 base outside the gene matches. CDR3 sequence (DNA): TGTGCCAGCAGTTTACAGGGGGCGTACAATGAGCAGTTCTTC. It yields the protein CASSLQGAYNEQFF.

This clone appeared once. This sequence joins TRBV20-1 and TRBJ2-1, with D possibly TRBD2 on 6 matching bases. Trimming took 3 bases from V and 1 from J, leaving 13 bases between them. CDR1 and CDR2 (germline): DFQATT, SNEGSKA (reference sequence). This CDR3 contains 15 residues. The CDR3 here is CSASGAGPSYNEQFF. The CDR3 nucleotides are TGCAGTGCTAGTGGGGCGGGACCATCCTACAATGAGCAGTTCTTC.

The V and J genes are TRBV11-2 and TRBJ2-3, with 7 bases matching TRBD2. Germline assignment: CDR1 SGHAT and CDR2 FQNNGV. Germline trimming cut 1 base from V and 0 bases from J; bases unmatched to any gene: 4. This CDR3 is built from 16 residues. CDR3 in DNA: TGTGCCAGCAGCTTAGGTCTAGCGGCAAGCACAGATACGCAGTATTTT. Encoded protein: CASSLGLAASTDTQYF.

The chain uses TRBV5-4 and TRBJ2-5; 13 nucleotides agree with TRBD2. Trimming cost V 4 bases and J 5 bases; bases outside gene matches: 8. CDR3 length equals 16 residues. Germline CDR1 is SGHNT and CDR2 is YYREEE (reference sequence). The CDR3 spells CASSLGTSGTGETQYF. The CDR3, as DNA: TGTGCCAGCAGCCTCGGGACTAGCGGGACTGGGGAGACCCAGTACTTC. The full variable domain, with the rest looked up from reference TRBV5-4 and TRBJ2-5, is ETGVTQSPTHLIKTRGQQVTLRCSSQSGHNTVSWYQQALGQGPQFIFQYYREEENGRGNFPPRFSGLQFPNYSSELNVNALELDDSALYLCASSLGTSGTGETQYFGPGTRLLVL.

This clone has a single count. The rearrangement uses TRBV24-1 and TRBJ2-5; D perhaps matches TRBD2 (5 bases). This CDR3 region has 13 residues. Per germline, CDR1 KGHDR and CDR2 SFDVKD. The V end was cut by 9 bases, the J end by 2 bases, with 12 bases between. In nucleotides, the CDR3 is TGTGCCACCGCCCAAGCGGCGCAAGAGACCCAGTACTTC. Translating it yields CATAQAAQETQYF.

V gene TRBV3-1 (or the pseudogene TRBV3-2) combines with J gene TRBJ1-3; 8 positions agree with TRBD1. CDR3 size: 14 residues. Trimming took 4 bases from V and 4 from J; bases not matched to a gene: 3. The germline gives CDR1 LGHDT, CDR2 YNNKEL (reference sequence). In nucleotides, the CDR3 is TGTGCCAGCAGCCCTACAGGGGGGGGAAACACCATATATTTT. Translation: CASSPTGGGNTIYF.

The chain carries TRBV9 and TRBJ2-3; TRBD2 matches at 8 bases. The CDR3 loop spans 15 amino acids. CDR1 SGDLS and CDR2 YYNGEE come from the germline V gene. V lost 0 bases and J lost 1; bases outside the gene matches: 1. The CDR3 sequence is CASSVAGGGTDTQYF. CDR3 in DNA: TGTGCCAGCAGCGTAGCGGGAGGGGGCACAGATACGCAGTATTTT.

The J gene is TRBJ1-4, the V gene TRBV7-9; D is perhaps TRBD1 (6 bases). Trimming took 3 bases from V and 1 from J, leaving 12 bases between them. CDR1 SEHNR and CDR2 FQNEAQ come from the germline V gene (reference sequence). The length of the CDR3 is 16 residues. In nucleotides, the CDR3 is TGTGCCAGCAGCTTGGGAACGACAGGAACTAATGAAAAACTGTTTTTT. Translation gives CASSLGTTGTNEKLFF.

This clone was counted a single time. The rearrangement links TRBV24-1 to TRBJ1-3; TRBD1 is a possible D gene (5 bases). CDR1 and CDR2 (germline): KGHDR, SFDVKD. The CDR3 extends over 13 amino acids. V lost 9 bases and J lost 2, with 10 bases in between. The CDR3 coding sequence is TGTGCCACCGCCGCGGGGGCTGGAAACACCATATATTTT. Translation gives CATAAGAGNTIYF.

The V call is TRBV11-2, the J call TRBJ2-6, with D possibly TRBD2 on 5 matching bases. CDR1 is SGHAT and CDR2 is FQNNGV in the germline V gene. The CDR3 covers 15 residues. The V gene lost 4 bases and the J gene lost 7 bases, with 14 bases spanning the gap. Here the CDR3 reads CASSSLRSGANVLTF. Written as DNA, the CDR3 is TGTGCCAGCAGCTCGTTGCGGAGCGGTGCCAACGTCCTGACTTTC.

DNA for the CDR3: TGTGCCAGCAGTGGACAGGGGGCAAGTAATGAAAAACTGTTTTTT. Amino acids: CASSGQGASNEKLFF. This chain uses TRBV2 with TRBJ1-4; 10 bases are a match to TRBD1. CDR1 and CDR2 (germline): SNHLY, FYNNEI. CDR3 length: 15 amino acids. The trim removed 4 bases at V and 4 bases at J, leaving 3 bases unmatched.

As for this clone: The same CDR3 arises from other DNA sequences in this sample as well. V and J are TRBV7-3 and TRBJ1-3, with D uncertain. Germline values: CDR1 SGHTA, CDR2 FQGTGA. The V gene lost 4 bases and the J gene lost 4 bases, with 8 bases spanning the gap. This CDR3 region has 13 residues. This CDR3 is CASSSGSGNTIYF. In DNA, the CDR3 is TGTGCCAGCAGCTCCGGGTCCGGAAACACCATATATTTT.

V usage is TRBV5-8 and J usage is TRBJ1-5; 7 nucleotides agree with TRBD1. V trimming: 3 bases; J trimming: 6 bases; junction bases outside the gene matches: 9. This CDR3 region has 15 residues. The germline V gene encodes CDR1 SGHTS and CDR2 YDEGEE. Here the CDR3 reads CASSSYRGIGQPQHF. The CDR3 nucleotides read TGTGCCAGCAGCTCCTACAGGGGAATCGGTCAGCCCCAGCATTTT. The full variable domain, rest sourced from reference TRBV5-8 and TRBJ1-5, is EAGVTQSPTHLIKTRGQQATLRCSPISGHTSVYWYQQALGLGLQFLLWYDEGEERNRGNFPPRFSGRQFPNYSSELNVNALELEDSALYLCASSSYRGIGQPQHFGDGTRLSIL.

The chain is built from TRBV6-5 and TRBJ1-1; a possible D gene is TRBD1 (6 bases). With 4 bases removed from V and 0 bases from J, the gap between germline ends came to 12 bases. Per germline, CDR1 MNHEY and CDR2 SVGAGI. The CDR3 covers 15 residues. The CDR3 is CASSSGQRLNTEAFF. In DNA, the CDR3 is TGTGCCAGCAGTTCAGGACAGAGGTTGAACACTGAAGCTTTCTTT.

The count of this clone is one. The rearrangement links TRBV6-4 to TRBJ2-1, with D perhaps TRBD1 (6 bases). This CDR3 is built from 13 residues. Germline V lookup: CDR1 MRHNA, CDR2 SNTAGT. V lost 7 bases to trimming and J lost 8 bases, with 15 bases between them. CDR3 in DNA: TGTGCCAGCAACAACTCTAGGGGGTATGAGCAGTTCTTC. This encodes CASNNSRGYEQFF.

The CDR3 DNA reads TGTGCCAGCAGGCGACAGAGCGCAGATACGCAGTATTTT. Protein: CASRRQSADTQYF. This chain links TRBV2 with TRBJ2-3, with D tentatively TRBD1 (5 bases). This CDR3 is built from 13 residues. Trimming took 6 bases from V and 4 from J, leaving 11 bases between them. CDR1 and CDR2 (germline): SNHLY, FYNNEI.

This sequence joins TRBV24-1 and TRBJ2-1; TRBD1 agrees at 9 bases. Germline lookup yields CDR1 KGHDR and CDR2 SFDVKD. With 5 bases clipped from V and 3 bases from J, the junction kept 7 bases outside the gene matches. CDR3 length: 16 amino acids. The CDR3 protein is CATSGTGTGIYNEQFF. CDR3 nucleotide sequence: TGTGCCACCAGTGGGACCGGGACAGGGATCTACAATGAGCAGTTCTTC.

About this clone: A junction boundary mismatches the germline segment, possibly from a read error. The rearrangement joins TRBV11-3 to TRBJ1-1; D ambiguous. This CDR3 comprises 11 residues. In germline, CDR1 is SGHNT, CDR2 YENEEA. This CDR3 reads CASSFDTEAFF. As DNA, the CDR3 is TGTGCCAGCAGCTTCGACACCGAAGCTTTCTTT.

A single count supports this clone. V usage is TRBV6-5 and J usage is TRBJ2-1; 9 bases align to TRBD2. In germline, CDR1 is MNHEY, CDR2 SVGAGI. V dropped 6 bases and J dropped 5; count of bases not matched to a gene: 5. The CDR3 covers 14 residues. CDR3 amino acids: CASRLGLANNEQFF. Here the CDR3 DNA reads TGTGCCAGCAGATTGGGACTAGCAAACAATGAGCAGTTCTTC.